This T cell receptor beta chain stems from a study of shared clonotypes between healthy human individuals. Study background: Donors, aged 18 to 49, were a couple of women and a few men. Overall study findings and caveats: Shared clonotypes across all four donors exceeded non-shared ones in generation probability. Between a handful of donors, naive CD4 clonotypes were shared at a level of about 5%. Among the subsets, naive ones generally showed larger estimated richness than memory ones.

Measured with immunoSEQ multiplex PCR; TCRdb has only the in-frame clones, and not every one. The sample yields 1.5 million to 1.9 million clones, nearly 99% seen once. This clone was observed once. Its antigen is as yet unknown. V was shortened by 0 bases and J by 5 bases, with 18 bases between the two germline ends. Germline V lookup: CDR1 SGHRS, CDR2 YFSETQ. The CDR3 runs 16 residues. This receptor was obtained from a man aged 30-40 years in good health. The sample was naive CD4+ T cells sorted from blood. Stated subset: CD45RA+ positively selected. This chain links TRBV5-1 with TRBJ2-7; possibly TRBD2 for D (7 bases). CDR3 amino acids: CASSLARGHITDEQYF. In DNA, the CDR3 is TGCGCCAGCAGCTTGGCGCGGGGGCATATAACAGACGAGCAGTACTTC.